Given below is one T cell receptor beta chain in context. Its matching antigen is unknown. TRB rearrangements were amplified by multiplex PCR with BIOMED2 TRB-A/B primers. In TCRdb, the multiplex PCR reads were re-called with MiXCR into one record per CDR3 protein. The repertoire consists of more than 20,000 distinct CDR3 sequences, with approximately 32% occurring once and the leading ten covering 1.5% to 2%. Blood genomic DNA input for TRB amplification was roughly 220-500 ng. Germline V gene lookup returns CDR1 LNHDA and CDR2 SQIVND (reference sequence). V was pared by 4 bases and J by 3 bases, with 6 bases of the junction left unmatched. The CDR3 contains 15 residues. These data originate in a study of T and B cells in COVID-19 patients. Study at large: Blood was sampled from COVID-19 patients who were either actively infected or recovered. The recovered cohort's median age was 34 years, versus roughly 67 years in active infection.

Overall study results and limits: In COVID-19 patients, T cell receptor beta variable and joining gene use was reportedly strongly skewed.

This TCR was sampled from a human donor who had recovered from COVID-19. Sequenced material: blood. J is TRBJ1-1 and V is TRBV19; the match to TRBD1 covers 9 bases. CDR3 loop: CASSTGTGRDTEAFF. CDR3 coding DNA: TGTGCCAGTAGTACTGGGACAGGGCGGGACACTGAAGCTTTCTTT.